One T cell receptor beta chain is described in this entry. This specimen belongs to a study of T cell responses to AZD1222 COVID-19 vaccine. Libraries were prepared by immunoSEQ multiplex PCR; TCRdb keeps only in-frame clonotypes and omits some of them. The table includes 180,000 or so clones, about 88% detected once. This CDR3 comprises 15 residues. V dropped 0 bases and J dropped 7 bases, with 16 bases sitting between them. Germline V CDR1 and CDR2: MGHRA, YSYEKL. This specimen was peripheral blood, taken 28 days after the second AZD1222 dose. The sequence was obtained from an adult who received the AZD1222 COVID-19 vaccine. The rearrangement links TRBV4-1 to TRBJ2-7, with a weak D call TRBD2 (5 bases). The CDR3 loop is CASSQDPGPRREQYF. DNA of the CDR3: TGCGCCAGCAGCCAAGATCCTGGACCCCGGAGGGAGCAGTACTTC.